This T cell receptor (beta chain) came from a study of follicular helper T cells after annual influenza vaccination. Time point described: 2014-2015 season, 7 days after vaccination. ICOS+CD38+ and ICOS-CD38- fractions were sorted from non-naive CD4+CXCR5+PD-1+ cells. This clone is classed as large. Germline V gene lookup returns CDR1 MNHEY and CDR2 SVGAGI. Trimming removed 0 bases at V and 2 bases at J, with 10 bases between. The CDR3 length is 15 residues. Sequencing of TCRB used Survey level resolution. Here immunoSEQ multiplex PCR was the method, and the copy in TCRdb shows in-frame clones only, minus some. The sample contains approximately 1,300 clones, 68% of which appear only once.

The chain employs TRBV6-5 and TRBJ1-2; no clear D. The receptor comes from an adult who received the influenza vaccine. The starting material was CXCR5+ CD38+ circulating T follicular helper cells from blood, obtained 7 days after influenza vaccination. The subset is: circulating Tfh, non-naive CD4+CXCR5+PD-1+ (ICOS+CD38+ or ICOS-CD38-). CDR3 bases: TGTGCCAGCAGTTACTCCGCCGGGATCAACTATGGCTACACCTTC. Translation: CASSYSAGINYGYTF.